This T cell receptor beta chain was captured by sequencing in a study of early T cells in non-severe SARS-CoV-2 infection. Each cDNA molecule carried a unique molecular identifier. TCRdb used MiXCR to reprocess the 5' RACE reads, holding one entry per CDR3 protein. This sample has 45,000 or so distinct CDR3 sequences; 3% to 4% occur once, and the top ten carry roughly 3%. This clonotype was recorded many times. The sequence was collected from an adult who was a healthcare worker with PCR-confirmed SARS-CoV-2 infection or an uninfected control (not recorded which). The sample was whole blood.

CDR3 region: CSVTPSGQETQYF. DNA for the CDR3: TGCAGCGTCACGCCAAGCGGACAAGAGACCCAGTACTTC. This chain uses TRBV29-1 with TRBJ2-5; perhaps TRBD2 as D (5 bases). Germline CDR1 SQVTM, CDR2 ANQGSEA. The CDR3 is 13 residues long. V was shortened by 6 bases and J by 2 bases, with 13 bases between the two germline ends.